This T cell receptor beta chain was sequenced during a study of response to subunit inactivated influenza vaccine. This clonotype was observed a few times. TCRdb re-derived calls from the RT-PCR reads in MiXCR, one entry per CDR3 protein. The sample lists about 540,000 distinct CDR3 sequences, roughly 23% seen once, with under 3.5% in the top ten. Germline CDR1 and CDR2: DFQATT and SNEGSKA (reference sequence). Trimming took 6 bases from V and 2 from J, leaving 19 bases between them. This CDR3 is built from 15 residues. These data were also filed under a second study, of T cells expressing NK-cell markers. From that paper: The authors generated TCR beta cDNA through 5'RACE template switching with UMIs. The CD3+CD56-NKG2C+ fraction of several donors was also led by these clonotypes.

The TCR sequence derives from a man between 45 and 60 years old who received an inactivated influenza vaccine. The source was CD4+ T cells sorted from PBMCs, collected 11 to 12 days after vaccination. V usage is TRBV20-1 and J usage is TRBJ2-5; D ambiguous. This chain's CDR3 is CSANPATWLQETQYF. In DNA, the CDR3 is TGCAGTGCCAACCCAGCGACGTGGTTACAAGAGACCCAGTACTTC.